Listed here are 6 T cell receptor beta chains from one sample, sequenced in a study of blood T cells in healthy people across ages. The authors ran a second PCR of roughly 7 to 11 cycles using a sample-barcoded 5' primer and a J-beta primer mix. TCRdb re-called the 5' RACE reads through MiXCR, storing one row per CDR3 protein. The sample shows roughly 1,100,000 distinct CDR3 sequences, less than 25% of them seen only once. The data were also submitted as part of a second study, on T cells of mothers and their children.

The source material was blood. These receptors were collected from a girl aged 2-10 years in good health.

V usage is TRBV6-6 and J usage is TRBJ1-4, with D unclear. CDR1 MNHNY and CDR2 SVGAGI come from the germline V gene (reference sequence). There are 17 residues in the CDR3. Trimming left V 5 bases short and J 4 bases short, with 20 bases between. For the CDR3, the DNA is TGTGCCAGCAGTCCGGGCCTTGAGGTGATCCTTAATGAAAAACTGTTTTTT. This translates into CASSPGLEVILNEKLFF.

The V and J genes are TRBV7-2 and TRBJ1-1; no reliable D call. In germline, CDR1 is SGHTA, CDR2 FQGNSA. V was trimmed by 1 base and J by 5 bases, leaving 14 bases between them. CDR3 length: 15 residues. CDR3 bases: TGTGCCAGCAGCTTAGATGCTACGGGTTATACTGAAGCTTTCTTT. Translating it yields CASSLDATGYTEAFF.

On this clonotype: The junction differs from germline at one of its ends, possibly a read error. DNA for the CDR3: TGTGCCAGCAGACCACAGACAGGACTCTCGAACATCGGGGAGCTGTTTTTT. This gives the protein CASRPQTGLSNIGELFF. This chain uses TRBV4-2 with TRBJ2-2; TRBD1 is a possible D gene (6 bases). CDR1 is LGHNA, CDR2 YNFKEQ, per germline. The CDR3 extends over 17 amino acids.

The V and J genes are TRBV7-2 and TRBJ2-7; D might be TRBD2 (5 bases). Trimming removed 6 bases from V and 0 bases from J, with 9 bases in between. Germline V gene data show CDR1 as SGHTA and CDR2 as FQGNSA. The CDR3 has 13 residues. CDR3 sequence: CASRWAGSYEQYF. In DNA form, the CDR3 reads TGTGCCAGCAGGTGGGCGGGCTCCTACGAGCAGTACTTC.

This clonotype was observed a few times. DNA of the CDR3: TGCAGCCTTCGGTCGGAGTATGAGACCCAGTACTTC. The encoded protein is CSLRSEYETQYF. The genes are TRBV29-1 and TRBJ2-1; no clear D. Gene TRBJ2-5 matches the end of the DNA better, so the J call may be wrong. The germline CDR1 and CDR2 sequences are SQVTM and ANQGSEA. This CDR3 has 12 residues.

This clonotype has more than one count but fewer than ten. Here the CDR3 reads CSVGGGLLNEQFF. CDR3 nucleotides: TGCAGCGTTGGGGGGGGACTTTTAAATGAGCAGTTCTTC. The V and J genes are TRBV29-1 and TRBJ2-1; 7 positions agree with TRBD2. The CDR3 covers 13 residues. From germline, CDR1 is SQVTM and CDR2 ANQGSEA. J lost 7 bases, V lost 4 bases, and 7 bases had no gene match.